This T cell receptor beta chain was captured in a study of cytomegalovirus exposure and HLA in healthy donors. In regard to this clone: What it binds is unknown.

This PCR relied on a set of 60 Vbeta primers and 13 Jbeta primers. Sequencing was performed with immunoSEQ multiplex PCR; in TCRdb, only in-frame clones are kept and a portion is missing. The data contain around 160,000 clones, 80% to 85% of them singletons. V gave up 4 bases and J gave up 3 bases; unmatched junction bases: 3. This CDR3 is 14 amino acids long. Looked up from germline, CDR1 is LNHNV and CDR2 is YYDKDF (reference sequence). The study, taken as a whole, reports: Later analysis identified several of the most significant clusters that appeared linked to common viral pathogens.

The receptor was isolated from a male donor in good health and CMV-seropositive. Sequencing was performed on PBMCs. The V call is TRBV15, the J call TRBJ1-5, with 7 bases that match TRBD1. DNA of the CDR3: TGTGCCACCAGCACGACAGGGTACAATCAGCCCCAGCATTTT. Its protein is CATSTTGYNQPQHF.